This T cell receptor beta chain was sequenced during a study of blood T cell repertoires in COVID-19. Study summary: There were acute and convalescent COVID-19 samples, and they came from the United States, Italy and Spain. T cells, B-cell-depleted T cells, or PBMCs provided the cDNA or gDNA that served as material.

The CDR3 sequence is 15 residues long. Trimming shortened V by 4 bases and J by 2 bases, and 14 bases separated the two germline ends. Germline values: CDR1 SGHRS, CDR2 YFSETQ. Seattle's enrolled individuals joined amid active infection and were then monitored longitudinally. Authors' processing steps: Amplification from reference gene primers served as the basis for estimated nucleated cell counts. Data came from immunoSEQ multiplex PCR; TCRdb stores just in-frame clones and leaves some out. V and J calls and clone size come straight from that table; D and trimming were deduced from the DNA. The sample lists hundreds of thousands of clones, more than 75% seen once, with nearly 6.5% in the top ten.

The chain joins TRBV5-1 to TRBJ2-3; D may be TRBD1 (6 bases). The sequence was obtained from a woman between 50 and 59 years old with COVID-19, enrolled during active disease. The sample was peripheral blood. CDR3 nucleotides: TGCGCCAGCAGCCGACAGGCCCCGGACACAGATACGCAGTATTTT. Amino acids: CASSRQAPDTDTQYF.